This paragraph reports one T cell receptor beta chain. V shed 5 bases and J shed 1 base, with 15 bases lying between them. Germline assignment: CDR1 MNHEY and CDR2 SVGAGI. The CDR3 has 15 residues. These data belong to a study of early T cells in non-severe SARS-CoV-2 infection. Study context: Whole-blood bulk RNA, unsorted, was sequenced, and chains were unpaired.

MiXCR, run by TCRdb on the 5' RACE reads, gives a single entry per CDR3 protein. Here the sample spans 60,000 to 90,000 distinct CDR3 sequences, 16% being singletons. Input material: whole blood. The receptor's source is an adult who was a healthcare worker with PCR-confirmed SARS-CoV-2 infection or an uninfected control (not recorded which). The genes are TRBV6-5 and TRBJ2-7; D uncertain. CDR3 coding DNA: TGTGCCAGCAGTACGCCTCAGACAATTTCCTACGAGCAGTACTTC. This codes for CASSTPQTISYEQYF.